Described below is a single T cell receptor (beta chain) sequence and its context. The antigen is not known. The CDR3 runs to 15 residues. The germline CDR1 and CDR2 sequences are SGHTA and FQGNSA. Trimming cost V 1 base and J 2 bases, with 8 bases left between them. Libraries were prepared by immunoSEQ multiplex PCR; TCRdb keeps only in-frame clonotypes and omits some of them. The sample consists of 75,000 to 100,000 clones, about four fifths of them appearing once. The data were taken from a study of OX40 agonist ivuxolimab in advanced cancers. Study-wide results and limits: Dose levels from 0.1 to 3.0 mg/kg saw CD4+ and CD8+ blood T cells expand clonally by week 6.

V usage is TRBV7-2 and J usage is TRBJ1-4; possibly TRBD1 for D (6 bases). Source: CD4+ or CD8+ T cells sorted from blood, taken in a trial of the OX40 agonist ivuxolimab. The receptor's source is an adult with an advanced solid tumor such as melanoma, head and neck, liver or kidney cancer. The DNA of the CDR3 is TGTGCCAGCAGCTTAGGTGGACAGACTAATGAAAAACTGTTTTTT. Translation gives CASSLGGQTNEKLFF.